Following are 25 T cell receptor beta chains from one sample sequenced in a study of cytomegalovirus exposure and HLA in healthy donors. The repertoire was sequenced with immunoSEQ multiplex PCR; TCRdb's copy has only in-frame clones and lacks some. This repertoire shows around 150,000 clones, roughly 91% found once; its top ten account for about 9.4%. The sample comprised PBMCs. All receptors derive from a woman younger than 35 in good health and CMV-seropositive.

The V and J genes are TRBV5-1 and TRBJ2-5, with D possibly being TRBD1 (6 bases). The V end lost 4 bases, the J end lost 2 bases, and 15 bases lay between the germline ends. Germline V gives CDR1 SGHRS, CDR2 YFSETQ. The CDR3 has 15 residues. CDR3 sequence reads: CASSQRSGQQETQYF. The CDR3 DNA follows: TGCGCCAGCAGCCAACGGTCCGGACAGCAAGAGACCCAGTACTTC.

There are many counts of this clone. Other DNA sequences within the sample encode an identical CDR3. The rearrangement joins TRBV7-2 to TRBJ1-5, with D perhaps TRBD1 (5 bases). Germline CDR1 SGHTA, CDR2 FQGNSA. This CDR3 spans 13 amino acids. Trimming pared 2 bases from V and 4 bases from J, leaving 6 bases between. In nucleotides, the CDR3 is TGTGCCAGCAGCTTACGGGGGAATCAGCCCCAGCATTTT. Translation: CASSLRGNQPQHF.

The gene calls are TRBV5-1 and TRBJ1-1; a weak D match, TRBD1 (6 bases). This CDR3 is 14 amino acids long. Trimming took 4 bases from V and 0 from J, leaving 10 bases between them. Germline V gene data show CDR1 as SGHRS and CDR2 as YFSETQ. The CDR3 here is CASSQGHLNTEAFF. CDR3 nucleotide sequence: TGCGCCAGCAGCCAGGGACACCTGAACACTGAAGCTTTCTTT.

CDR3 in DNA: TGTGCCAGCAGTGACGGGGGGCTCGGTTACACTGAAGCTTTCTTT. It specifies CASSDGGLGYTEAFF. The chain employs TRBV6-1 and TRBJ1-1; D may be TRBD1 (6 bases). Germline V gene sequence: CDR1 MNHNS, CDR2 SASEGT. With 3 bases removed from V and 3 bases from J, the gap between germline ends came to 14 bases. The CDR3 loop spans 15 amino acids.

The chain joins TRBV30 to TRBJ2-2; 7 bases align to TRBD1. Trimming took 5 bases from V and 5 from J; bases not matched to a gene: 11. Germline V lookup: CDR1 GTSNPN, CDR2 SVGIG (reference sequence). The CDR3 runs 15 residues. DNA for the CDR3: TGTGCCTGGGCGGGTCTAGGGGGCCGGACCGGGGAGCTGTTTTTT. Its protein product is CAWAGLGGRTGELFF.

The chain joins TRBV11-2 to TRBJ1-2; no firm D call. V was clipped by 0 bases and J by 8 bases, with 25 bases between them. The CDR3 is 18 amino acids. Germline V CDR1 and CDR2: SGHAT, FQNNGV. CDR3 sequence (DNA): TGTGCCAGCAGCTTAGATCATCCAAATCTAGGAGGTTATGACGGCTACACCTTC. Its protein product is CASSLDHPNLGGYDGYTF.

This sequence joins TRBV5-1 and TRBJ1-4, with TRBD1 identical over 11 bases. In germline, CDR1 is SGHRS, CDR2 YFSETQ. V gave up 4 bases and J gave up 6 bases; unmatched junction bases: 5. This CDR3 contains 15 residues. The chain's CDR3 is CASSKRGQGDEKLFF. In nucleotides, the CDR3 is TGCGCCAGCAGCAAACGGGGACAGGGGGATGAAAAACTGTTTTTT.

The V and J genes are TRBV15 and TRBJ1-3; a weak D match, TRBD1 (6 bases). Germline assignment: CDR1 LNHNV and CDR2 YYDKDF (reference sequence). The V end lost 0 bases, the J end lost 2 bases, and 14 bases lay between the germline ends. This CDR3 has 17 residues. CDR3 sequence reads: CATSRDSATGTGNTIYF. In DNA, the CDR3 is TGTGCCACCAGCAGAGATTCCGCTACAGGGACTGGAAACACCATATATTTT.

The DNA of the CDR3 is TGTGCCTGGAGTCCGGGAGGTTACACAGATACGCAGTATTTT. Translating gives CAWSPGGYTDTQYF. The chain is built from TRBV30 and TRBJ2-3; 7 bases align to TRBD2. CDR1 is GTSNPN, CDR2 SVGIG, per germline (reference sequence). Trimming took 2 bases from V and 2 from J; bases not matched to a gene: 4. The CDR3 consists of 14 residues.

The V gene is TRBV19, the J gene TRBJ2-7; TRBD1 is a possible D gene (6 bases). The length of the CDR3 is 13 residues. Per the germline V gene, CDR1 is LNHDA and CDR2 is SQIVND (reference sequence). V shed 10 bases and J shed 6 bases, with 19 bases lying between them. The CDR3 bases are TGTGCCACCCAGTACAGGGATTCTGGCGAGCAGTACTTC. Protein: CATQYRDSGEQYF.

V gene TRBV5-8 combines with J gene TRBJ2-7; 7 nucleotides agree with TRBD1. Germline trimming cut 4 bases from V and 2 bases from J; bases unmatched to any gene: 0. The CDR3 length is 12 residues. Germline loops: CDR1 SGHTS, CDR2 YDEGEE. CDR3 region: CASSGTAYEQYF. The DNA for the CDR3 is TGTGCCAGCAGCGGGACAGCCTACGAGCAGTACTTC.

V and J are TRBV28 and TRBJ2-2, with D possibly being TRBD2 (5 bases). The CDR3 loop spans 13 amino acids. Trimming pared 10 bases from V and 1 base from J, leaving 10 bases between. CDR1 and CDR2 from the germline V gene are MDHEN and SYDVKM. CDR3 in amino acids: CATPGVNTGELFF. CDR3 nucleotide sequence: TGTGCCACCCCCGGGGTGAACACCGGGGAGCTGTTTTTT.

This clone appeared a few times. This chain links TRBV10-2 with TRBJ2-7, with 7 bases lining up with TRBD1. The CDR3 is 12 amino acids. The germline V gene encodes CDR1 WSHSY and CDR2 SAAADI. V was pared by 6 bases and J by 7 bases, with 6 bases of the junction left unmatched. The chain's CDR3 is CASSPTGKEQYF. Written as DNA, the CDR3 is TGCGCCAGCAGCCCGACAGGGAAGGAGCAGTACTTC.

This rearrangement joins TRBV14 to TRBJ1-2; a weak D match, TRBD1 (5 bases). V lost 0 bases to trimming and J lost 9 bases, with 8 bases between them. This CDR3 has 12 amino acids. The germline CDR1 and CDR2 sequences are SGHDN and FVKESK. CDR3 in DNA: TGTGCCAGCAGCCAAGACAGGGATCGCTACACCTTC. Its translation: CASSQDRDRYTF.

CDR3 sequence (DNA): TGTGCCAGCAGCCCAGCCGCAGGCTACTCTGGAAACACCATATATTTT. Protein sequence: CASSPAAGYSGNTIYF. The chain carries TRBV9 and TRBJ1-3; D unresolved. The CDR3 sequence is 16 residues long. Germline V gives CDR1 SGDLS, CDR2 YYNGEE. Trimming took 4 bases from V and 0 from J, leaving 14 bases between them. Using reference TRBV9 and TRBJ1-3 for the parts outside the CDR3, the full variable domain is DSGVTQTPKHLITATGQRVTLRCSPRSGDLSVYWYQQSLDQGLQFLIQYYNGEERAKGNILERFSAQQFPDLHSELNLSSLELGDSALYFCASSPAAGYSGNTIYFGEGSWLTVV.

The rearrangement joins TRBV11-2 to TRBJ1-1; 7 bases map to TRBD1. CDR1 and CDR2 from the germline V gene are SGHAT and FQNNGV. J was trimmed by 4 bases and V by 6 bases; bases with no gene match: 11. This CDR3 spans 15 amino acids. In DNA, the CDR3 is TGTGCCAGCAGTTCCGCAGGGGGTCAGGGCACTGAAGCTTTCTTT. Translation: CASSSAGGQGTEAFF.

V usage is TRBV11-2 and J usage is TRBJ2-1; D is perhaps TRBD2 (6 bases). V was clipped by 7 bases and J by 3 bases, with 19 bases between them. The length of the CDR3 is 16 residues. Germline values: CDR1 SGHAT, CDR2 FQNNGV. The CDR3 here is CASNRDGSSVYNEQFF. In DNA form, the CDR3 reads TGTGCCAGCAACCGTGACGGGAGTAGTGTCTACAATGAGCAGTTCTTC. Looking up the rest from reference TRBV11-2 and TRBJ2-1 gives the full variable domain: EAGVAQSPRYKIIEKRQSVAFWCNPISGHATLYWYQQILGQGPKLLIQFQNNGVVDDSQLPKDRFSAERLKGVDSTLKIQPAKLEDSAVYLCASNRDGSSVYNEQFFGPGTRLTVL.

The chain uses TRBV13 and TRBJ2-1; 9 bases line up with TRBD1. The V segment lost 4 bases and the J segment 6 bases; nucleotides outside the gene matches: 10. The germline V gene has CDR1 PRHDT and CDR2 FYEKMQ (reference sequence). The CDR3 is 16 amino acids. The CDR3 reads CASSSTSGQGANEQFF. CDR3 in DNA: TGTGCCAGCAGCTCAACCTCGGGACAGGGCGCCAATGAGCAGTTCTTC.

The chain is built from TRBV2 and TRBJ1-1, with 9 bases fitting TRBD1. Germline assignment: CDR1 SNHLY and CDR2 FYNNEI. With 7 bases clipped from V and 7 bases from J, the junction kept 7 bases outside the gene matches. This CDR3 spans 13 amino acids. This chain's CDR3 is CASTGTGMGEAFF. The CDR3 nucleotides are TGTGCCAGCACCGGGACAGGGATGGGTGAAGCTTTCTTT.

This clone was seen only a few times. The genes are TRBV11-2 and TRBJ2-7, with TRBD1 matching 10 bases. The germline V gene has CDR1 SGHAT and CDR2 FQNNGV. There are 15 residues in the CDR3. V dropped 4 bases and J dropped 4; count of bases not matched to a gene: 7. CDR3 coding DNA: TGTGCCAGCAGCTCACCCGGGACAGGGGTTTACGAGCAGTACTTC. Amino acids: CASSSPGTGVYEQYF.

The chain carries TRBV7-8 and TRBJ2-3; TRBD1 matches at 9 bases. Germline lookup yields CDR1 SGHVS and CDR2 FQNEAQ. Trimming took 5 bases from V and 0 from J; bases not matched to a gene: 9. This CDR3 has 17 amino acids. The CDR3 sequence: CASSPRRGQGSTDTQYF. The DNA for the CDR3 is TGTGCCAGCAGCCCCCGACGCGGACAGGGGAGCACAGATACGCAGTATTTT.

This chain joins TRBV28 and TRBJ1-1; D unclear. The ends were cut back, 8 bases at V and 0 bases at J, with 16 bases in the middle. This CDR3 is 15 amino acids long. Germline CDR1 MDHEN, CDR2 SYDVKM. DNA of the CDR3: TGTGCCAGCCGTCCCAGGACTCTCATGAACACTGAAGCTTTCTTT. Translating gives CASRPRTLMNTEAFF.

The chain recombines TRBV29-1 with TRBJ1-2; TRBD1 matches at 8 bases. The CDR3 has 13 residues. V shed 6 bases, J shed 7 bases, and the junction held 10 bases outside the gene matches. Germline CDR1 reads SQVTM; CDR2 reads ANQGSEA. CDR3 region: CSVPGQGIGGYTF. CDR3 DNA sequence: TGCAGCGTCCCTGGACAGGGCATCGGTGGCTACACCTTC.

The chain uses TRBV7-9 and TRBJ1-2; weak D call: TRBD1 (5 bases). Germline V gene data show CDR1 as SEHNR and CDR2 as FQNEAQ (reference sequence). The CDR3 contains 14 residues. V was shortened by 1 base and J by 4 bases, with 10 bases between the two germline ends. The CDR3 loop is CASSLGRQGYGYTF. As DNA, the CDR3 is TGTGCCAGCAGCTTAGGGCGGCAGGGCTATGGCTACACCTTC.

The chain recombines TRBV7-9 with TRBJ2-1; possibly TRBD1 for D (6 bases). The CDR3 loop spans 16 amino acids. Germline-derived CDR1 and CDR2 are SEHNR and FQNEAQ (reference sequence). V was trimmed by 7 bases and J by 2 bases, leaving 18 bases between them. CDR3 sequence: CASIPSQGTPYNEQFF. The CDR3 DNA reads TGTGCCAGCATCCCCAGCCAGGGGACCCCCTACAATGAGCAGTTCTTC.